There are many counts of the clone carrying this T cell receptor (beta chain). The antigen is unknown. This sample is part of a study of T cells after yellow fever vaccination. Study results and caveats: Contamination of FACS-sorted repertoires by abundant clonotypes from the bulk population could occur.

The ends were cut back, 4 bases at V and 0 bases at J, with 12 bases in the middle. This CDR3 is 15 amino acids long. CDR1 is SQVTM and CDR2 is ANQGSEA in the germline V gene. A single record per CDR3 protein comes from TCRdb applying MiXCR to the 5' RACE reads. The sample consists of hundreds of thousands of distinct CDR3 sequences, approximately 19% of them appearing once. V and J are TRBV29-1 and TRBJ2-2; D tentatively fits TRBD1 or TRBD2 (5 bases each). Sequenced material: PBMCs, taken before the yellow fever booster vaccination. This clonotype was obtained from a man aged 18 to 29 who received the YFV17D yellow fever vaccine. The CDR3 is CSVGLGTANTGELFF. The CDR3 DNA reads as TGCAGCGTTGGTCTCGGGACCGCGAACACCGGGGAGCTGTTTTTT.